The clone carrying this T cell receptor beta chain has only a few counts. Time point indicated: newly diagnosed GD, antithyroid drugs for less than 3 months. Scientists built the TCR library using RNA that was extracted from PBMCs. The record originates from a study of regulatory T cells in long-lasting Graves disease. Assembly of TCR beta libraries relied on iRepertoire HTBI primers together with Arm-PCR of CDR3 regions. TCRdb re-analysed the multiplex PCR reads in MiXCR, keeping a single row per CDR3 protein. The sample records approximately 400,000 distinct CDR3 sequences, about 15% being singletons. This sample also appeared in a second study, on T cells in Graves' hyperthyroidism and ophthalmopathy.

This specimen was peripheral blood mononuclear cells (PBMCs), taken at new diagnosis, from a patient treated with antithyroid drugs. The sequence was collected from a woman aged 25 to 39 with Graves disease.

In DNA, the CDR3 is TGTGCCAGCAGTAGGGCCGGGACTAGCACCCTTTACAATGAGCAGTTCTTC. Protein product: CASSRAGTSTLYNEQFF. The chain has TRBV12-3 or TRBV12-4 and TRBJ2-1, with 9 bases identical to TRBD2. The ends lost 5 bases at V and 4 bases at J; junction bases unmatched: 12. The CDR3 has 17 amino acids.